This is a list of T cell receptor beta chains from one sample in a study of blood T cell repertoires in COVID-19. Assay: immunoSEQ multiplex PCR; the TCRdb copy retains only in-frame clones and omits some. The data hold tens of thousands of clones, with 75% to 90% observed a single time. The sequenced sample was peripheral blood. All receptors derive from a human donor in a cohort sampled during active COVID-19. CDR3s include the opening cysteine and the closing phenylalanine or tryptophan. A D gene is named only where the DNA matches it firmly. Size is omitted from some rows. Given values are once, few, many or a class for expanded clones.

J | V | D | size | DNA | CDR3
TRBJ1-6 | TRBV6-5 | TRBD1 | NA | TGTGCCAGCAGCCTTACAGGGGTAAATTCACCCCTCCACTTT | CASSLTGVNSPLHF
TRBJ1-4 | TRBV2 | NA | NA | TGTGCCAGCGGAATCCGGGCGGGGCTTGAAAAACTGTTTTTT | CASGIRAGLEKLFF
TRBJ1-2 | TRBV6-1 | NA | NA | TGTGCCAGCAGTGAAGCTTGGAGAAACTATGGCTACACCTTC | CASSEAWRNYGYTF
TRBJ1-5 | TRBV12-3/TRBV12-4 | NA | NA | TGTGCCAGCGGACTGAATCAGCCCCAGCATTTT | CASGLNQPQHF
TRBJ1-6 | TRBV6-5 | TRBD1 | NA | TGTGCCAGCAGCCGCCTGGGACAGAGTAATTCACCCCTCCACTTT | CASSRLGQSNSPLHF
TRBJ2-3 | TRBV4-1 | NA | NA | TGCGCCAGCAGCCAACCTAGGGACTGGGACACAGATACGCAGTATTTT | CASSQPRDWDTDTQYF
TRBJ1-4 | TRBV19 | NA | NA | TGTGCCAGTAGGGTGGACAGCCAGAATGAAAAACTGTTTTTT | CASRVDSQNEKLFF
TRBJ1-3 | TRBV2 | NA | NA | TGTGCCAGCAGTGAAACACAGGGATCTGGAAACACCATATATTTT | CASSETQGSGNTIYF
TRBJ1-4 | TRBV5-1 | NA | NA | TGCGCCAGCAGCCCCAGGGGCTTGGGTGAAAAACTGTTTTTT | CASSPRGLGEKLFF
TRBJ1-2 | TRBV11-2 | NA | NA | TGTGCCAGCAGCCCCCAAGCTGGGGGCGGTTTTGGGGACACCTTC | CASSPQAGGGFGDTF
TRBJ2-3 | TRBV5-5 | NA | once | TGTGCCAGCAGCTTGGAGGGCGGCGGACTGGCAGATACGCAGTATTTT | CASSLEGGGLADTQYF
TRBJ2-7 | TRBV19 | NA | once | TGTGCCAGTAGTATTTGGGCTAGGGGAACCTACGAGCAGTACTTC | CASSIWARGTYEQYF
TRBJ2-7 | TRBV5-4 | TRBD1 | few | TGTGCCAGCAGCTGGGGGACAGGGAGACGAAGCAACGAGCAGTACTTC | CASSWGTGRRSNEQYF
TRBJ1-5 | TRBV28 | TRBD1 | once | TGTGCCAGCAGAGTGGGACAGAGCAATCAGCCCCAGCATTTT | CASRVGQSNQPQHF
TRBJ1-1 | TRBV5-1 | TRBD1 | NA | TGCGCCAGCAGCATGGGGGCCATACAGGGGGCAGTCACTGAAGCTTTCTTT | CASSMGAIQGAVTEAFF
TRBJ2-7 | TRBV7-2 | NA | NA | TGTGCCAGCAGCTACTCGATCCCCGCCTACGAGCAGTACTTC | CASSYSIPAYEQYF
TRBJ2-3 | TRBV7-3 | TRBD2 | NA | TGTGCCAGCAGCCCCGATAGCGGGGGCACAGATACGCAGTATTTT | CASSPDSGGTDTQYF
TRBJ2-3 | TRBV5-1 | NA | few | TGCGCCAGCAGCTTGGAGGGAGTCACAGATACGCAGTATTTT | CASSLEGVTDTQYF
TRBJ2-1 | TRBV5-1 | TRBD1 | NA | TGCGCCAGCAGCCGTTCCTACAGGGGGTTCTACAATGAGCAGTTCTTC | CASSRSYRGFYNEQFF
TRBJ2-3 | TRBV7-3 | NA | once | TGTGCCAGCAGCTTAACCGGCGGCGGAGATACGCAGTATTTT | CASSLTGGGDTQYF
TRBJ1-1 | TRBV27 | TRBD1 | NA | TGTGCCAGCAGTCCTTACAGGGGGCACACTGAAGCTTTCTTT | CASSPYRGHTEAFF
TRBJ1-3 | TRBV9 | NA | NA | TGTGCCAGCAGCAGTAGCGGCACCACCATATATTTT | CASSSSGTTIYF
TRBJ2-6 | TRBV19 | NA | NA | TGTGCCAGCCGGGGGAACTCTGGGGCCAACGTCCTGACTTTC | CASRGNSGANVLTF
TRBJ1-4 | TRBV18 | TRBD1 | NA | TGTGCCAGCTCAAGGGACAGCCTTTTCGAAAAACTGTTTTTT | CASSRDSLFEKLFF
TRBJ2-1 | TRBV27 | TRBD2 | NA | TGTGCCAGCAGTTTATTATCTAGCGGGAGCTACAATGAGCAGTTCTTC | CASSLLSSGSYNEQFF
TRBJ2-2 | TRBV5-1 | NA | NA | TGCGCCAGCAGCCCTCGGAACACCGGGGAGCTGTTTTTT | CASSPRNTGELFF
TRBJ2-3 | TRBV27 | TRBD2 | many | TGTGCCAGCAGTCCTGGAATAGCGGGAGGGAGCACAGATACGCAGTATTTT | CASSPGIAGGSTDTQYF
TRBJ2-2 | TRBV18 | TRBD1 | few | TGTGCCAGCTCACCACGACAGGGCACCGGGGAGCTGTTTTTT | CASSPRQGTGELFF
TRBJ2-3 | TRBV19 | TRBD1 | NA | TGTGCCAGTAGCCTGGAGGGACAGGGGCCAGATACGCAGTATTTT | CASSLEGQGPDTQYF
TRBJ2-1 | TRBV6-4 | TRBD1 | few | TGTGCCAGCAGTCCGGAACAGGGGGCAGTGGGTGAGCAGTTCTTC | CASSPEQGAVGEQFF
TRBJ1-5 | TRBV9 | NA | medium-sized | TGTGCCAGCAGCGTAGGCTCGCGTATTAATCAGCCCCAGCATTTT | CASSVGSRINQPQHF
TRBJ2-5 | TRBV28 | NA | NA | TGTGCCAGCAGTCCCAACAGTGGGGAGACCCAGTACTTC | CASSPNSGETQYF
TRBJ2-1 | TRBV9 | TRBD2 | NA | TGTGCCAGCAGTGTAAGCGGGGGGGCCCTCAATGAGCAGTTCTTC | CASSVSGGALNEQFF
TRBJ2-1 | TRBV3-1/TRBV3-2 | NA | NA | TGTGCCAGCAGCCGGGCCCCGGGGGTTTACAATGAGCAGTTCTTC | CASSRAPGVYNEQFF
TRBJ1-1 | TRBV7-9 | NA | NA | TGTGCCAGCAGCTTGACGGGGGACACTGAAGCTTTCTTT | CASSLTGDTEAFF
TRBJ2-1 | TRBV3-1/TRBV3-2 | TRBD1 | NA | TGTGCCAGCAGTTCAGGGGGAATCGATTACAATGAGCAGTTCTTC | CASSSGGIDYNEQFF
TRBJ2-7 | TRBV24-1 | TRBD1 | NA | TGTGCCACCAGTGACGGGACAGACCCTCGCTACGAGCAGTACTTC | CATSDGTDPRYEQYF
TRBJ2-3 | TRBV7-3 | TRBD2 | NA | TGTGCCAGCAGCCCACAGGGGCGACTAGCGGGACGGGACACAGATACGCAGTATTTT | CASSPQGRLAGRDTDTQYF
TRBJ2-5 | TRBV5-4 | TRBD1 | once | TGTGCCAGCAGTCCGGACAGGGGGTCGCAAGAGACCCAGTACTTC | CASSPDRGSQETQYF
TRBJ2-1 | TRBV30 | NA | NA | TGTGCCTGGAGTCCCCGGAACCCTGGGCTCGATGAGCAGTTCTTC | CAWSPRNPGLDEQFF
TRBJ2-1 | TRBV29-1 | NA | NA | TGCAGCGTTGAGGACCGGGGTCACTCTGCCTACAATGAGCAGTTCTTC | CSVEDRGHSAYNEQFF
TRBJ1-1 | TRBV10-3 | TRBD1 | NA | TGTGCCATCAGTACGTTGACAGGGCGAATGAACACTGAAGCTTTCTTT | CAISTLTGRMNTEAFF
TRBJ2-2 | TRBV3-1/TRBV3-2 | NA | NA | TGTGCCAGCAGCCCGACCGGGGGCACCGGGGAGCTGTTTTTT | CASSPTGGTGELFF
TRBJ2-7 | TRBV6-6 | TRBD2 | NA | TGTGCCAGCACCGGACTAGCGGGGGGTTACGAGCAGTACTTC | CASTGLAGGYEQYF
TRBJ1-5 | TRBV28 | TRBD1 | NA | TGTGCCAGCGGGACAGGCCTCTATCAGCCCCAGCATTTT | CASGTGLYQPQHF
TRBJ1-1 | TRBV2 | NA | NA | TGTGCCAGCCTCAAACAGGGTTGGAACACTGAAGCTTTCTTT | CASLKQGWNTEAFF
TRBJ2-7 | TRBV6-5 | TRBD1 | once | TGTGCCAGCACTGGACAGGACACCAACGAGCAGTACTTC | CASTGQDTNEQYF
TRBJ1-2 | TRBV6-4 | NA | few | TGTGCCAGCAGTGACGGGGAGACCCCTTACTATGGCTACACCTTC | CASSDGETPYYGYTF